The 30 T cell receptor beta chains listed next were all sequenced from one sample in a study of identical twins. MiXCR was run by TCRdb on the 5' RACE reads, yielding one entry per CDR3 protein. The sample consists of fewer than 500,000 distinct CDR3 sequences, around an eighth of them appearing once. This sample also appeared in a second study, on yellow fever vaccine responses in identical twins.

Sequenced: CD4+ T cells sorted from blood. All receptors derive from a woman in her late teens or twenties in good health.

In this sample, this clonotype turned up a few times. J is TRBJ2-1 and V is TRBV11-1, with TRBD2 identical over 14 bases. Germline loops: CDR1 SGHAT, CDR2 FQDESV (reference sequence). The CDR3 is 15 residues long. With 4 bases clipped from V and 9 bases from J, the junction kept 5 bases outside the gene matches. The CDR3 here is CASSSQGTSGGEQFF. The CDR3, as DNA: TGTGCCAGCAGCTCCCAAGGGACTAGCGGGGGTGAGCAGTTCTTC. Full variable domain (missing parts from reference TRBV11-1 and TRBJ2-1): EAEVAQSPRYKITEKSQAVAFWCDPISGHATLYWYRQILGQGPELLVQFQDESVVDDSQLPKDRFSAERLKGVDSTLKIQPAELGDSAMYLCASSSQGTSGGEQFFGPGTRLTVL.

This clonotype was observed a handful of times. The genes are TRBV5-6 and TRBJ2-7, with D possibly being TRBD1 or TRBD2 (6 bases each). V lost 1 base to trimming and J lost 1 base, with 9 bases between them. Germline V gene data show CDR1 as SGHDT and CDR2 as YYEEEE. CDR3 length equals 14 residues. The CDR3 region is CASSLWGASYEQYF. The CDR3 nucleotides are TGTGCCAGCAGCTTGTGGGGGGCTTCCTACGAGCAGTACTTC.

V usage is TRBV15 and J usage is TRBJ2-3; D perhaps matches TRBD1 (6 bases). Germline V gene data show CDR1 as LNHNV and CDR2 as YYDKDF (reference sequence). Between the trimmed V and J ends, which lost 3 bases and 3 bases, there was a span of 16 bases. The length of the CDR3 is 16 residues. The DNA of the CDR3 is TGTGCCACCAGCAGTCGGCGTCTAGGGGGAACAGATACGCAGTATTTT. Translated: CATSSRRLGGTDTQYF.

The V and J genes are TRBV6-2 or TRBV6-3 and TRBJ2-7; 10 bases are shared with TRBD2. The CDR3 extends over 15 amino acids. The V gene end was trimmed by 7 bases and the J gene end by 0 bases; junction bases not matched to a gene: 6. Germline loops: CDR1 MNHEY, CDR2 SVGEGT. CDR3 protein: CASTQLAGDSYEQYF. In DNA, the CDR3 is TGTGCCAGCACCCAGCTAGCGGGAGACTCCTACGAGCAGTACTTC.

There are many counts of this clonotype. The CDR3 protein is CASSPTSTGTGIYNEQFF. CDR3 in DNA: TGCGCCAGCAGCCCCACGAGCACCGGGACAGGAATTTACAATGAGCAGTTCTTC. V is TRBV5-1 and J is TRBJ2-1, with 8 bases aligning to TRBD1. Germline V CDR1 and CDR2: SGHRS, YFSETQ. V lost 4 bases to trimming and J lost 4 bases; unmatched junction nucleotides: 16. The CDR3 consists of 18 residues.

The V gene is TRBV7-2, the J gene TRBJ2-7; possibly TRBD1 for D (6 bases). Germline loops: CDR1 SGHTA, CDR2 FQGNSA. V was cut by 4 bases and J by 7 bases, with 17 bases left in between. The CDR3 extends over 14 amino acids. CDR3 nucleotides: TGTGCCAGCAGCTCTAAGACAGGTTTCAGAGAGCAGTACTTC. This encodes CASSSKTGFREQYF.

J is TRBJ1-4 and V is TRBV5-1; 8 nucleotides agree with TRBD1. The CDR3 is made up of 17 amino acids. The germline V gene encodes CDR1 SGHRS and CDR2 YFSETQ. After removal of 0 bases from V and 3 bases from J, the junction contained 7 bases not matched to a gene. In DNA form, the CDR3 reads TGCGCCAGCAGCTTGGGCCCCGAGGACAGGGCTAATGAAAAACTGTTTTTT. Translation gives CASSLGPEDRANEKLFF. Full variable domain (missing parts from reference TRBV5-1 and TRBJ1-4): KAGVTQTPRYLIKTRGQQVTLSCSPISGHRSVSWYQQTPGQGLQFLFEYFSETQRNKGNFPGRFSGRQFSNSRSEMNVSTLELGDSALYLCASSLGPEDRANEKLFFGSGTQLSVL.

The chain links TRBV5-4 to TRBJ2-5; TRBD1 is a possible D gene (5 bases). Trimming left V 2 bases short and J 8 bases short, with 16 bases between. The CDR3 is 14 amino acids. The germline CDR1 and CDR2 sequences are SGHNT and YYREEE (reference sequence). CDR3 bases: TGTGCCAGCAGCTTAGCCTCGGATAGGGGTACCCAGTACTTC. Translating it yields CASSLASDRGTQYF. Variable domain in full (rest from reference TRBV5-4 and TRBJ2-5): ETGVTQSPTHLIKTRGQQVTLRCSSQSGHNTVSWYQQALGQGPQFIFQYYREEENGRGNFPPRFSGLQFPNYSSELNVNALELDDSALYLCASSLASDRGTQYFGPGTRLLVL.

The J gene is TRBJ2-2, the V gene TRBV7-9; 7 bases align to TRBD2. Germline CDR1 SEHNR, CDR2 FQNEAQ (reference sequence). V shed 5 bases and J 5 bases; nucleotides not matched to a gene: 5. The CDR3 sequence is 14 residues long. This CDR3 is CASSKDGGTGELFF. CDR3 DNA: TGTGCCAGCAGCAAGGACGGGGGGACCGGGGAGCTGTTTTTT. Variable domain in full (rest from reference TRBV7-9 and TRBJ2-2): DTGVSQNPRHKITKRGQNVTFRCDPISEHNRLYWYRQTLGQGPEFLTYFQNEAQLEKSRLLSDRFSAERPKGSFSTLEIQRTEQGDSAMYLCASSKDGGTGELFFGEGSRLTVL.

The CDR3 loop reads CASSLAPFYEQFF. In nucleotides, the CDR3 is TGTGCCAGCAGCTTAGCACCGTTCTATGAGCAGTTCTTC. This chain links TRBV7-2 with TRBJ2-1; D not resolved. V gave up 0 bases and J gave up 8 bases, with 8 bases separating them. CDR1 is SGHTA and CDR2 is FQGNSA in the germline V gene. The CDR3 has 13 amino acids.

CDR3 sequence (DNA): TGCAGCGTTGGAAGGGGAGCAGAGACAGATACGCAGTATTTT. This translates into CSVGRGAETDTQYF. The chain joins TRBV29-1 to TRBJ2-3; D is perhaps TRBD1 or TRBD2 (5 bases each). This CDR3 is built from 14 residues. CDR1 and CDR2 from the germline V gene are SQVTM and ANQGSEA. Trimming took 4 bases from V and 3 from J, leaving 14 bases between them.

Ten or more counts support this clonotype. The chain recombines TRBV7-9 with TRBJ1-2; tentatively, D is TRBD1 (5 bases). This CDR3 is 12 amino acids long. The germline gives CDR1 SEHNR, CDR2 FQNEAQ (reference sequence). The V and J ends lost 5 bases and 8 bases respectively, with 12 bases between them. The CDR3 DNA is TGTGCCAGCAGCCCGGGGGAGATCGGCTACACCTTC. It yields the protein CASSPGEIGYTF. The complete variable domain, with remaining parts taken from reference TRBV7-9 and TRBJ1-2, reads DTGVSQNPRHKITKRGQNVTFRCDPISEHNRLYWYRQTLGQGPEFLTYFQNEAQLEKSRLLSDRFSAERPKGSFSTLEIQRTEQGDSAMYLCASSPGEIGYTFGSGTRLTVV.

This clonotype was seen at least ten times. The chain links TRBV4-3 to TRBJ2-1; TRBD2 matches at 7 bases. In germline, CDR1 is LGHNA, CDR2 YSLEER. V lost 1 base, J lost 0 bases, and 9 bases stayed unmatched. CDR3 length equals 18 residues. The CDR3 sequence is CASSQAPSGSSSYNEQFF. Here the CDR3 DNA reads TGCGCCAGCAGCCAAGCCCCTAGCGGTAGTAGCTCCTACAATGAGCAGTTCTTC.

This clonotype was picked up a small number of times. The chain links TRBV5-7 to TRBJ2-1; TRBD2 might be the D (5 bases). TRBV5-7 is known as an ORF, though its function is uncertain. CDR3 length: 16 residues. Trimming shortened V by 4 bases and J by 0 bases, and 14 bases separated the two germline ends. Here the CDR3 reads CASSKRAGSSYNEQFF. CDR3 nucleotides: TGTGCCAGCAGCAAACGGGCGGGTAGCTCCTACAATGAGCAGTTCTTC.

This clonotype turned up a few times. The rearrangement uses TRBV7-2 and TRBJ2-2, with 7 bases identical to TRBD2. This CDR3 is built from 16 residues. Germline loops: CDR1 SGHTA, CDR2 FQGNSA. Losses at the gene ends were 7 bases for V and 4 bases for J; bases not matched to a gene: 12. Here the CDR3 reads CASNQHGRETTGELFF. The DNA for the CDR3 is TGTGCCAGCAACCAACACGGGCGGGAGACCACCGGGGAGCTGTTTTTT.

This clonotype was found many times. The chain couples TRBV20-1 to TRBJ1-6, with no clear D. CDR3 length: 16 residues. Trimming cost V 4 bases and J 8 bases, with 21 bases left between them. Germline V gene data show CDR1 as DFQATT and CDR2 as SNEGSKA (reference sequence). The DNA for the CDR3 is TGCAGTGCTACGTTGGCCGCCAAAGGGATCCATTCACCCCTCCACTTT. Its protein is CSATLAAKGIHSPLHF.

The genes are TRBV27 and TRBJ2-7; D may correspond to TRBD1 or TRBD2 (6 bases each). The CDR3 is 14 amino acids. With 5 bases removed from V and 0 bases from J, the gap between germline ends came to 11 bases. Germline CDR1 MNHEY, CDR2 SMNVEV (reference sequence). As DNA, the CDR3 is TGTGCCAGCAGTCGCAAGGGGGGCTCCTACGAGCAGTACTTC. It yields the protein CASSRKGGSYEQYF.

In its sample, this clonotype was seen many times. The gene calls are TRBV20-1 and TRBJ2-3; D not certain. The V and J ends lost 0 bases and 0 bases respectively, with 10 bases between them. This CDR3 spans 15 amino acids. Germline CDR1 DFQATT, CDR2 SNEGSKA (reference sequence). The CDR3 region has the DNA TGCAGTGCTAGAGAACACAGCAGTAGCACAGATACGCAGTATTTT. Amino acid sequence: CSAREHSSSTDTQYF.

The chain uses TRBV20-1 and TRBJ2-2, with D possibly matching TRBD2 (6 bases). The CDR3 is made up of 14 amino acids. Germline V gene sequence: CDR1 DFQATT, CDR2 SNEGSKA (reference sequence). V dropped 4 bases and J dropped 4 bases, with 13 bases sitting between them. The CDR3, as DNA: TGCAGTGCTAAGACAGCCGGGGGCACCGGGGAGCTGTTTTTT. Residues: CSAKTAGGTGELFF.

The V gene is TRBV6-2 or TRBV6-3, the J gene TRBJ2-2, with D unclear. Germline V lookup: CDR1 MNHEY, CDR2 SVGEGT. The V gene lost 1 base and the J gene lost 5 bases, with 2 bases spanning the gap. This CDR3 contains 12 residues. CDR3 nucleotides: TGTGCCAGCAGTTACTGGACCGGGGAGCTGTTTTTT. As protein: CASSYWTGELFF.

This clonotype was counted between two and nine times. The J gene is TRBJ2-1, the V gene TRBV4-1; D gene ambiguous. CDR3 length equals 12 residues. Germline CDR1 and CDR2: MGHRA and YSYEKL. The V and J ends lost 1 base and 10 bases respectively, with 8 bases between them. The CDR3 loop is CASSQGMQEQFF. The CDR3, as DNA: TGCGCCAGCAGCCAAGGAATGCAAGAGCAGTTCTTC.

The V gene is TRBV6-1, the J gene TRBJ2-2; 7 bases are a match to TRBD1. CDR1 is MNHNS and CDR2 is SASEGT in the germline V gene. The CDR3 contains 16 residues. J was trimmed by 0 bases and V by 6 bases; bases with no gene match: 7. The CDR3 loop is CASRSLGTANTGELFF. The CDR3 bases are TGTGCCAGCAGGTCTTTGGGGACAGCGAACACCGGGGAGCTGTTTTTT.

The V call is TRBV6-2 or TRBV6-3, the J call TRBJ2-1, with no clear D. The CDR3 consists of 17 residues. With 0 bases removed from V and 3 bases from J, the gap between germline ends came to 15 bases. Germline-derived CDR1 and CDR2 are MNHEY and SVGEGT. The chain's CDR3 is CASSYSAFPMGYNEQFF. The CDR3 coding sequence is TGTGCCAGCAGTTACTCGGCCTTCCCAATGGGCTACAATGAGCAGTTCTTC.

The chain uses TRBV11-2 and TRBJ2-7; 16 nucleotides align to TRBD2. CDR1 and CDR2 from the germline V gene are SGHAT and FQNNGV. There are 19 residues in the CDR3. V lost 3 bases and J lost 5; bases outside the gene matches: 13. The DNA for the CDR3 is TGTGCCAGCAGCTTCCTTACTACGGGACTAGCGGGAGGGCGAAACGAGCAGTACTTC. Its translation: CASSFLTTGLAGGRNEQYF. Filled out from reference TRBV11-2 and TRBJ2-7, the complete variable domain reads EAGVAQSPRYKIIEKRQSVAFWCNPISGHATLYWYQQILGQGPKLLIQFQNNGVVDDSQLPKDRFSAERLKGVDSTLKIQPAKLEDSAVYLCASSFLTTGLAGGRNEQYFGPGTRLTVT.

V gene TRBV4-2 combines with J gene TRBJ2-5; TRBD2 agrees at 7 bases. The germline V gene encodes CDR1 LGHNA and CDR2 YNFKEQ. Unmatched junction bases numbered 8, after V lost 4 bases and J lost 0 bases. The CDR3 covers 16 residues. As DNA, the CDR3 is TGTGCCAGCAGCCCCACGTTAGCGGGCAACCAAGAGACCCAGTACTTC. It codes for CASSPTLAGNQETQYF.

In this sample, this clonotype turned up a few times. The V and J genes are TRBV20-1 and TRBJ2-4, with D possibly TRBD2 on 6 matching bases. Per germline, CDR1 DFQATT and CDR2 SNEGSKA (reference sequence). CDR3 size: 13 residues. V lost 3 bases and J 3 bases, leaving 9 bases between the germline ends. As DNA, the CDR3 is TGCAGTGCTAGCCCCGGGAGCAAAAACATTCAGTACTTC. As protein: CSASPGSKNIQYF.

The rearrangement links TRBV14 to TRBJ2-7; D not certain. CDR1 and CDR2 from the germline V gene are SGHDN and FVKESK. The CDR3 spans 12 residues. V was cut by 4 bases and J by 3 bases, with 7 bases left in between. This CDR3 is CASSPTFYEQYF. The CDR3 DNA follows: TGTGCCAGCAGCCCGACTTTCTACGAGCAGTACTTC.

This sequence joins TRBV18 and TRBJ2-3; D remains ambiguous. Germline V gene sequence: CDR1 KGHSH, CDR2 LQKENI. Trimming left V 1 base short and J 6 bases short, with 5 bases between. The CDR3 extends over 12 amino acids. The CDR3 DNA is TGTGCCAGCTCACCACAGGTGGATACGCAGTATTTT. Translation: CASSPQVDTQYF.

The CDR3 protein is CSVESGASGGHEQYF. CDR3 coding DNA: TGCAGCGTTGAATCTGGGGCTAGCGGGGGCCACGAGCAGTACTTC. The chain has TRBV29-1 and TRBJ2-7, with TRBD2 identical over 10 bases. Trimming cost V 2 bases and J 5 bases; bases outside gene matches: 9. This CDR3 spans 15 amino acids. The V gene's germline CDR1 is SQVTM and CDR2 ANQGSEA.

The genes are TRBV7-3 and TRBJ1-6, with 8 bases identical to TRBD1. This CDR3 is built from 13 residues. Germline V lookup: CDR1 SGHTA, CDR2 FQGTGA. With V trimmed by 3 bases and J by 13 bases, 5 bases remained unmatched. The CDR3, as DNA: TGTGCCAGCAGCTTCGATCAGGGGGCTCCCCTCCACTTT. Its protein is CASSFDQGAPLHF.